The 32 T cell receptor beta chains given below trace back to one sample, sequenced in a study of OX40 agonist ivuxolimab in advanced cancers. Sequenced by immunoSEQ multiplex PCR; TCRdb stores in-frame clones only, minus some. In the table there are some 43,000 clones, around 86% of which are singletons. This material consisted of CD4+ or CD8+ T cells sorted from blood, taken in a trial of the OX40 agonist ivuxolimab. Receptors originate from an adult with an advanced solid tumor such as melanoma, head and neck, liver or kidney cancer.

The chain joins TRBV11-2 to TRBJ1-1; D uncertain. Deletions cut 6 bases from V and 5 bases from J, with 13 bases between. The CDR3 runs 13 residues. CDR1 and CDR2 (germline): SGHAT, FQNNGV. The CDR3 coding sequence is TGTGCCAGCAGTTTATCCCGGACGACTGAAGCTTTCTTT. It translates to CASSLSRTTEAFF.

The CDR3 protein is CASSTGHSTEAFF. The CDR3 DNA is TGTGCCAGCTCAACGGGACACAGCACTGAAGCTTTCTTT. This chain connects TRBV18 to TRBJ1-1; maybe TRBD1 (6 bases). This CDR3 is 13 amino acids long. V was cut by 5 bases and J by 4 bases, with 11 bases left in between. Per germline, CDR1 KGHSH and CDR2 LQKENI.

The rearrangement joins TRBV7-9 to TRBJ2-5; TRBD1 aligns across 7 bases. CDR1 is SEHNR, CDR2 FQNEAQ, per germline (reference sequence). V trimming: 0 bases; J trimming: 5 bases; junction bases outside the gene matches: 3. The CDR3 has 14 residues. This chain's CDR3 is CASSLATGWETQYF. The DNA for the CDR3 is TGTGCCAGCAGCTTAGCGACAGGGTGGGAGACCCAGTACTTC.

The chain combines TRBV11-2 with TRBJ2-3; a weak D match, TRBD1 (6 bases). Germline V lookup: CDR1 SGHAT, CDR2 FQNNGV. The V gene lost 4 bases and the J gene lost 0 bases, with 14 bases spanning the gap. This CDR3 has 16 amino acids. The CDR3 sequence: CASSSLRTASTDTQYF. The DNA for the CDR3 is TGTGCCAGCAGCTCGCTTCGGACAGCAAGCACAGATACGCAGTATTTT.

CDR3 sequence (DNA): TGCGCCAGCGGCGGGACAGGGGATTTTAACACTGAAGCTTTCTTT. Translating gives CASGGTGDFNTEAFF. The chain couples TRBV5-1 to TRBJ1-1; 10 nucleotides align to TRBD1. The trim removed 7 bases at V and 2 bases at J, leaving 8 bases unmatched. Germline V gene data show CDR1 as SGHRS and CDR2 as YFSETQ. CDR3 length: 15 amino acids.

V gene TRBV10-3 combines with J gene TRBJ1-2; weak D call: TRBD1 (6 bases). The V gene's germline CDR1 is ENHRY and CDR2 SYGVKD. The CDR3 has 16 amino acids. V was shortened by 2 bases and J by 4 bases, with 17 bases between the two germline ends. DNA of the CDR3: TGTGCCATCAGTGAGCCGGGGCAGGGGACAAGCTATGGCTACACCTTC. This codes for CAISEPGQGTSYGYTF.

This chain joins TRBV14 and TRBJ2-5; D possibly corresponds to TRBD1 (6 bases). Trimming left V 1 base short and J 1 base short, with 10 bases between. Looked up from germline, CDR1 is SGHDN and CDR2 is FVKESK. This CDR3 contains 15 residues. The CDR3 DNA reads TGTGCCAGCAGCCAAGGAGGGGGAATCCAAGAGACCCAGTACTTC. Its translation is CASSQGGGIQETQYF.

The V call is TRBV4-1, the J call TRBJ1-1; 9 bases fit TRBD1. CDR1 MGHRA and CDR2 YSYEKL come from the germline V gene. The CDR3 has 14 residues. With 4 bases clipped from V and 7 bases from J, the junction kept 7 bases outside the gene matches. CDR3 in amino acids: CASSLGTGFGEAFF. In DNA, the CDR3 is TGCGCCAGCAGCCTAGGGACAGGGTTTGGTGAAGCTTTCTTT.

This chain's CDR3 is CATSPGIGADTEAFF. The CDR3 region has the DNA TGTGCCACCAGCCCCGGGATCGGGGCGGACACTGAAGCTTTCTTT. The chain joins TRBV15 to TRBJ1-1; D is perhaps TRBD1 (5 bases). The CDR3 is 15 residues long. V lost 5 bases and J 3 bases, leaving 16 bases between the germline ends. CDR1 LNHNV and CDR2 YYDKDF come from the germline V gene (reference sequence).

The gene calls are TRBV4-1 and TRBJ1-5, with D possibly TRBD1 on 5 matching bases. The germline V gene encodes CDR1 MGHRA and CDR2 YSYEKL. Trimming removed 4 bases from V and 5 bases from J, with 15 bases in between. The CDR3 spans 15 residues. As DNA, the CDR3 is TGCGCCAGCAGCCGAGAGTCAGGGCAGGATCAGCCCCAGCATTTT. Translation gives CASSRESGQDQPQHF.

CDR3 nucleotide sequence: TGTGCCAGCAGTCCGGATCAGAACACTGAAGCTTTCTTT. Its protein is CASSPDQNTEAFF. The chain joins TRBV27 to TRBJ1-1; D gene unclear. V lost 5 bases, J lost 1 base, and 8 bases lay in between. The germline V gene encodes CDR1 MNHEY and CDR2 SMNVEV (reference sequence). This CDR3 has 13 amino acids.

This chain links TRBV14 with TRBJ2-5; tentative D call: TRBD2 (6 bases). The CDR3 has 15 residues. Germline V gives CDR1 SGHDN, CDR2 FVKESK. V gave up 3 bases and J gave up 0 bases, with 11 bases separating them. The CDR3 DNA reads TGTGCCAGCAGCCAGCTATTAGCGGACCAAGAGACCCAGTACTTC. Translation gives CASSQLLADQETQYF.

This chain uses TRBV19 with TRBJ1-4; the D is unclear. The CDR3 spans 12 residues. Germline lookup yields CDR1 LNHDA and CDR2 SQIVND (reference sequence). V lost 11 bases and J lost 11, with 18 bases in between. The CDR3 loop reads CAPTNTPGKLFF. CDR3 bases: TGTGCCCCGACAAACACTCCGGGTAAACTGTTTTTT.

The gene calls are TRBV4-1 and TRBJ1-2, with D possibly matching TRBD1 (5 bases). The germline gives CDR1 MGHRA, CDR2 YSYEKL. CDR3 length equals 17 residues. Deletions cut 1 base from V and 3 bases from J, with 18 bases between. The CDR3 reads CASSQVTGAPVHYGYTF. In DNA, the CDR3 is TGCGCCAGCAGCCAAGTAACAGGCGCCCCAGTTCACTATGGCTACACCTTC.

CDR3 residues: CASSLESVDYEQYF. The CDR3 nucleotides read TGTGCCAGCAGCTTGGAGTCGGTGGACTACGAGCAGTACTTC. The chain uses TRBV5-4 and TRBJ2-7; D call uncertain. The CDR3 is made up of 14 amino acids. Per the germline V gene, CDR1 is SGHNT and CDR2 is YYREEE (reference sequence). V lost 0 bases and J 3 bases, leaving 10 bases between the germline ends.

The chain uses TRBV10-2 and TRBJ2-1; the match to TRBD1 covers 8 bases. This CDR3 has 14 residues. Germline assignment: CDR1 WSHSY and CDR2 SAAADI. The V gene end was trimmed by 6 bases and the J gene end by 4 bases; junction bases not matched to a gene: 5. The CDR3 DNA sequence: TGCGCCAGCAGAGGACAGGGTCAATACAATGAGCAGTTCTTC. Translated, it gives CASRGQGQYNEQFF.

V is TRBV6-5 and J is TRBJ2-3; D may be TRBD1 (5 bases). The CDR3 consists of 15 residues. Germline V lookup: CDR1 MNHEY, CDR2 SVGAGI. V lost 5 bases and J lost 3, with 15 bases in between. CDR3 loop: CASSATSGATDTQYF. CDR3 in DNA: TGTGCCAGCAGTGCCACGAGTGGGGCGACAGATACGCAGTATTTT.

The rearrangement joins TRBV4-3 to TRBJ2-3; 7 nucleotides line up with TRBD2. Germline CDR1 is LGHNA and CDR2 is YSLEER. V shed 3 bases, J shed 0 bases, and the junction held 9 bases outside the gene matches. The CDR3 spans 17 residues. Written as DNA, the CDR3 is TGCGCCAGCAGCCAGGGCTTTAGCGGGCTTAGCACAGATACGCAGTATTTT. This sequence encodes CASSQGFSGLSTDTQYF.

CDR3 protein: CASSYGQSSYEQYF. The CDR3 region has the DNA TGTGCCAGCAGTTATGGGCAGAGCTCCTACGAGCAGTACTTC. V is TRBV6-5 and J is TRBJ2-7; D ambiguous. This CDR3 contains 14 residues. Per germline, CDR1 MNHEY and CDR2 SVGAGI. Deletions cut 3 bases from V and 0 bases from J, with 9 bases between.

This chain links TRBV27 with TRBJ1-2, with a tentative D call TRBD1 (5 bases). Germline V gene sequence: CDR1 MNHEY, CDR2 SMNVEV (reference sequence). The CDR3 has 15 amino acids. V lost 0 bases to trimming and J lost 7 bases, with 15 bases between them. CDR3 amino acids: CASSLSSSEGRGYTF. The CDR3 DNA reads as TGTGCCAGCAGTTTATCGAGTTCGGAGGGACGTGGCTACACCTTC.

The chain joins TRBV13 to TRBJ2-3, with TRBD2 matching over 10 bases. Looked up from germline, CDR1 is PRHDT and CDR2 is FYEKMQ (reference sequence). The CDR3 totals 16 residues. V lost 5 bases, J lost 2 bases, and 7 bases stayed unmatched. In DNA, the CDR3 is TGTGCCAGCAGCGAACTAGCGGGGAGAAACACAGATACGCAGTATTTT. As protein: CASSELAGRNTDTQYF. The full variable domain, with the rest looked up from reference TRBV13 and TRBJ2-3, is AAGVIQSPRHLIKEKRETATLKCYPIPRHDTVYWYQQGPGQDPQFLISFYEKMQSDKGSIPDRFSAQQFSDYHSELNMSSLELGDSALYFCASSELAGRNTDTQYFGPGTRLTVL.

For the CDR3, the DNA is TGCGCCAGCAGCCGGGTAACAGGGATGCCTGAAGCTTTCTTT. This gives the protein CASSRVTGMPEAFF. The chain uses TRBV4-1 and TRBJ1-1, with a weak D call TRBD1 (6 bases). CDR1 MGHRA and CDR2 YSYEKL come from the germline V gene. V lost 4 bases, J lost 6 bases, and 15 bases lay in between. This CDR3 is built from 14 residues.

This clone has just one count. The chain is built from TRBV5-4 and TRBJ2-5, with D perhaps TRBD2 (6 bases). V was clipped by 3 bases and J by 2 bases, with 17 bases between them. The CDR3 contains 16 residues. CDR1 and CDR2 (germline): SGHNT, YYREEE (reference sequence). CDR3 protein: CASSYGPPGGQETQYF. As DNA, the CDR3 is TGTGCCAGCAGCTATGGACCGCCCGGAGGGCAAGAGACCCAGTACTTC.

The CDR3 DNA reads as TGCGCCAGCGGACAGCCGGGCAATGAGCAGTTCTTC. This translates into CASGQPGNEQFF. The chain combines TRBV5-1 with TRBJ2-1; possibly TRBD1 for D (6 bases). V shed 7 bases and J shed 6 bases, with 11 bases lying between them. This CDR3 has 12 residues. Germline CDR1 is SGHRS and CDR2 is YFSETQ.

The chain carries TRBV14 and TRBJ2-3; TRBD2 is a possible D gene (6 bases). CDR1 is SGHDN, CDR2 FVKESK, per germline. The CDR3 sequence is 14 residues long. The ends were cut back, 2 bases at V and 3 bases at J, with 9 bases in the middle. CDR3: CASSQFGGTDTQYF. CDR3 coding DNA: TGTGCCAGCAGCCAATTCGGGGGAACAGATACGCAGTATTTT.

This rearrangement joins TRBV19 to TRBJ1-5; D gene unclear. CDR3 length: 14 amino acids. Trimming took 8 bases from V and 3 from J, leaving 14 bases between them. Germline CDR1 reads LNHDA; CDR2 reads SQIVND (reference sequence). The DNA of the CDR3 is TGTGCCAGTGACGGAGAACGTATCAATCAGCCCCAGCATTTT. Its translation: CASDGERINQPQHF.

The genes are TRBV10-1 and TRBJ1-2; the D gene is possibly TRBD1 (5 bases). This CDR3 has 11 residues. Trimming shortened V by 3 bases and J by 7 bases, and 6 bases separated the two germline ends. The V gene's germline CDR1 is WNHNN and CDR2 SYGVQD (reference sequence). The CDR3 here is CASSDGAGYTF. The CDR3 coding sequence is TGCGCCAGCAGTGACGGGGCTGGCTACACCTTC.

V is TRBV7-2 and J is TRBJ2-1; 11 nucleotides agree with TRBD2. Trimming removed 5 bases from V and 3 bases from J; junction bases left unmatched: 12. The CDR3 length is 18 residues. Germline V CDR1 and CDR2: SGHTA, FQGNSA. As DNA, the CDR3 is TGTGCCAGCAGCCAAGGAGGTAGCGGGAGGGACATCTACAATGAGCAGTTCTTC. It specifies CASSQGGSGRDIYNEQFF.

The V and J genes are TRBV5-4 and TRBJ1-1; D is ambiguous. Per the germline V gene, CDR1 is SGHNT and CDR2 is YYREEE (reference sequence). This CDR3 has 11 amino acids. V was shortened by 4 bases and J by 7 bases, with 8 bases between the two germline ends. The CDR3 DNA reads TGTGCCAGCAGCCTTAATAGTGAAGCTTTCTTT. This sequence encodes CASSLNSEAFF.

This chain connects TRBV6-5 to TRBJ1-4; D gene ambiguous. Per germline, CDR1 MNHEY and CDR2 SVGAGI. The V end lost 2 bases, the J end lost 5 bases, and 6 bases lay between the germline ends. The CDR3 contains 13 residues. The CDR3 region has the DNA TGTGCCAGCAGTTACCTACCAAATGAAAAACTGTTTTTT. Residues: CASSYLPNEKLFF.

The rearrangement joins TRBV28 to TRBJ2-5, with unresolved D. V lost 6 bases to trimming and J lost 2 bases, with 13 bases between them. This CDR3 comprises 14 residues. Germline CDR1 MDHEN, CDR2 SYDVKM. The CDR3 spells CASRAGAKQETQYF. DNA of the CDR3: TGTGCCAGCAGGGCAGGCGCGAAACAAGAGACCCAGTACTTC.

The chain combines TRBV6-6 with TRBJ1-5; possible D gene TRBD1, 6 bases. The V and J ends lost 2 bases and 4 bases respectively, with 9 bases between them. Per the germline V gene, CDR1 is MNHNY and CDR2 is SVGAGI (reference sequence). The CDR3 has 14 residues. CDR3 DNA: TGTGCCAGCAGTTACGGGGGCCTAAATCAGCCCCAGCATTTT. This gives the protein CASSYGGLNQPQHF.